Detailed here is one T cell receptor (beta chain). The data originate from a study of blood T cell repertoires in COVID-19. On the study more broadly: From T cells, B-cell-depleted T cells, or PBMCs came the material, which was cDNA or gDNA.

In the authors' workflow: Amplification of reference gene primers provided the estimated nucleated cell counts. Sequencing used immunoSEQ multiplex PCR; TCRdb keeps in-frame clones, though not all of them. Clonal size and the V and J genes are those of that table, whereas D and trimming came from the DNA. Of 150,000 to 160,000 clones listed, 80% to 90% are singletons. Germline V gene lookup returns CDR1 SQVTM and CDR2 ANQGSEA. Trimming removed 4 bases at V and 5 bases at J, with 14 bases between. The CDR3 has 13 amino acids. The rearrangement uses TRBV29-1 and TRBJ1-2, with a weak D call TRBD1 (6 bases). The sequence derives from a woman aged 40 to 50 with acute or convalescent COVID-19. Sequencing was done on a sample of peripheral blood. CDR3 in amino acids: CSVVVRGGYGYTF. In DNA, the CDR3 is TGCAGCGTTGTCGTCAGGGGCGGGTATGGCTACACCTTC.